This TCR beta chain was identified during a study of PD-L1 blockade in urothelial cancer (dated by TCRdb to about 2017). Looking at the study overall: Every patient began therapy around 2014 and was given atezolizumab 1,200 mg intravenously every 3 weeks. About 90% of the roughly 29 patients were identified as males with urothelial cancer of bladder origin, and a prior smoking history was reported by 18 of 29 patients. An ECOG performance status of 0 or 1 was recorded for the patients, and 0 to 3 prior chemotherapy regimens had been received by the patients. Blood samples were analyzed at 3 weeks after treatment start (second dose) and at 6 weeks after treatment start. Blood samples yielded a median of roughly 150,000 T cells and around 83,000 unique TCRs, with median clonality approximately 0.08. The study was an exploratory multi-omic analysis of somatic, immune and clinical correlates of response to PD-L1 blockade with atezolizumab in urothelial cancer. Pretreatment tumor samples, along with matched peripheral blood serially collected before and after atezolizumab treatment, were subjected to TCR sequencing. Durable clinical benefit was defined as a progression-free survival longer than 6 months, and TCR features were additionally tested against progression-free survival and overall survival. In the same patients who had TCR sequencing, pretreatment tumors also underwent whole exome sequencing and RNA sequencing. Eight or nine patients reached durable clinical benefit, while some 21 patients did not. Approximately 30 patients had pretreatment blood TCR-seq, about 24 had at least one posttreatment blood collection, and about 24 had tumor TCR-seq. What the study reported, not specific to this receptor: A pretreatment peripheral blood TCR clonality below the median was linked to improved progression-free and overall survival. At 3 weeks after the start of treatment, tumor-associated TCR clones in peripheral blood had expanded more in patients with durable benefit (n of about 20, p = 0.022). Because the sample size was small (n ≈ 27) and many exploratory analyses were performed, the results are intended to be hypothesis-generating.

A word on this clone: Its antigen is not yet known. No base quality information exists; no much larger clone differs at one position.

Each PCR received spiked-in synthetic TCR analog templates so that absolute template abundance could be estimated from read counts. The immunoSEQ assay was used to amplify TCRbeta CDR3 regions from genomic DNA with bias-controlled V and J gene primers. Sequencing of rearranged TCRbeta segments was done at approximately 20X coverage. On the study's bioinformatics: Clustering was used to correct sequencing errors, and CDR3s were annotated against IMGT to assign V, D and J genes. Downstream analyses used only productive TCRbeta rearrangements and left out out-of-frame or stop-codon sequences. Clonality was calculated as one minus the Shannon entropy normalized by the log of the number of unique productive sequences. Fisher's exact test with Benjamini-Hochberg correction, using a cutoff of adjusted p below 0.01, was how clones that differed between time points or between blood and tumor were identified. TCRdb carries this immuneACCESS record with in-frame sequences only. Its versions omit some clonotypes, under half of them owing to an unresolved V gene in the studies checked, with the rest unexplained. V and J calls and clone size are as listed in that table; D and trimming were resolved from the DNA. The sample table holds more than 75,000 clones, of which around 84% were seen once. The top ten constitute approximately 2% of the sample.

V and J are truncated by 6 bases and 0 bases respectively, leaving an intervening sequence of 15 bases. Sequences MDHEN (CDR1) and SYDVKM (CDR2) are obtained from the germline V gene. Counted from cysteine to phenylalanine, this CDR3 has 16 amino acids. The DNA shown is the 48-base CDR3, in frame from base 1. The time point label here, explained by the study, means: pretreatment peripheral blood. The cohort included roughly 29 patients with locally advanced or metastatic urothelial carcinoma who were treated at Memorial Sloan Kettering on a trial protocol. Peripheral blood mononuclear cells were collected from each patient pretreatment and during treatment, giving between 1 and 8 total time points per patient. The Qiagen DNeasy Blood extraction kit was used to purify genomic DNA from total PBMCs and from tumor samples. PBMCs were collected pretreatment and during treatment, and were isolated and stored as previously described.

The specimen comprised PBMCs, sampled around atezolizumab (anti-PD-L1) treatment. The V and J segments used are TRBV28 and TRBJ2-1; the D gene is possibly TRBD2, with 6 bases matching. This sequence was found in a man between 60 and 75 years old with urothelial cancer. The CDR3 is CASSPGAGSSYNEQFF. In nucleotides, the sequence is TGTGCCAGCAGCCCTGGGGCGGGGAGCTCCTACAATGAGCAGTTCTTC.